This entry lists 2 T cell receptor beta chains sequenced from one sample in a study of neoadjuvant anti-PD-1 for oral cavity cancer. Assay used: immunoSEQ multiplex PCR; TCRdb lists only in-frame clones, some missing. Here the sample spans over 15,000 clones, approximately 71% being singletons. Sequenced material: PBMCs, taken before nivolumab (anti-PD-1) treatment. Receptors were obtained from a person aged 35 to 85 with oral cavity squamous cell carcinoma.

This clone was seen more than once but under ten times. V usage is TRBV29-1 and J usage is TRBJ1-3; D unresolved. Trimming removed 7 bases from V and 2 bases from J, with 12 bases in between. CDR1 is SQVTM and CDR2 is ANQGSEA in the germline V gene. The CDR3 runs to 13 residues. CDR3 amino acids: CSAILWTGNTIYF. For the CDR3, the DNA is TGCAGCGCCATCCTATGGACTGGAAACACCATATATTTT. Filled out from reference TRBV29-1 and TRBJ1-3, the complete variable domain reads SAVISQKPSRDICQRGTSLTIQCQVDSQVTMMFWYRQQPGQSLTLIATANQGSEATYESGFVIDKFPISRPNLTFSTLTVSNMSPEDSSIYLCSAILWTGNTIYFGEGSWLTVV.

The CDR3 coding sequence is TGTGCCAGCAGCTTAGTGCCCCGAAATCAAGAGACCCAGTACTTC. It translates to CASSLVPRNQETQYF. The rearrangement links TRBV7-8 to TRBJ2-5, with D hard to call. Germline loops: CDR1 SGHVS, CDR2 FQNEAQ. The V end lost 1 base, the J end lost 2 bases, and 11 bases lay between the germline ends. This CDR3 has 15 residues.